This is a list of T cell receptor beta chains from one sample in a study of vaccination and CD4 T cells after COVID-19. TCRdb re-derived calls from the PCR reads in MiXCR, one entry per CDR3 protein. The sample yields tens of thousands of distinct CDR3 sequences, 45% to 55% seen once. The source was CD4+ T cells from blood, collected before SARS-CoV-2 vaccination. These receptors all come from a human donor who had recovered from COVID-19. The conserved cysteine and the conserved F or W are not part of the CDR3 here. Fields, in order: V gene, CDR3 protein.

TRBV15 ATSREGGGTYEQY
TRBV6-2/TRBV6-3 ASSYLPARGLVFSPLH
TRBV12-3/TRBV12-4 ASSRSIYGYT
TRBV20-1 SARSGLAGGWRPYNEQF
TRBV11-3 ASHYSNQPQH
TRBV6-4 ASRAGISNQPQH
TRBV28 ASSLVGQGSYT
TRBV2 ASIWGGLLSYERY
TRBV5-1 ASSRGPNRGAQY
TRBV6-1 ASSQDRAGEGSPLH
TRBV7-8 ASSPSGRAQSSEQF
TRBV20-1 SARDFSRGTEAF
TRBV7-7 ASSSDENTGGGYGNQPQH
TRBV10-1 ASPGTILYEQY
TRBV6-2/TRBV6-3 ASREVYNEQF
TRBV2 ASRYRPGGGYT
TRBV5-3 ASSLTDREYGYT
TRBV5-5 ASSRGSPLH
TRBV6-1 ASRWEGATSGNTIY
TRBV6-5 ASSYRGGLNTEAF
TRBV20-1 SAGLNYEQY
TRBV20-1 SARDASGNEQF
TRBV20-1 SATGGATEAF
TRBV7-3 ASSLNWMYNEQF
TRBV19 ASKSPYGYT
TRBV15 ATSITSGTLTDTQY
TRBV6-1 ASSEVADSYEQY
TRBV28 ASRAGGHTEAF
TRBV19 ASSIRGPAGPTDTQY